Each of the 10 T cell receptor beta chains below was sequenced from the same sample in a study of cytomegalovirus exposure and HLA in healthy donors. Researchers ran the PCR with 60 Vbeta and 13 Jbeta primers. The data were produced by immunoSEQ multiplex PCR, yet TCRdb's version contains in-frame clones alone and is incomplete. The sample holds 150,000 to 200,000 clones, approximately 78% seen once. Sequenced material: PBMCs. The receptors were gathered from a woman between 18 and 30 years old in good health and CMV-seronegative.

The chain uses TRBV6-5 and TRBJ1-4; no clear D gene. From germline, CDR1 is MNHEY and CDR2 SVGAGI. V was clipped by 2 bases and J by 9 bases, with 13 bases between them. This CDR3 is 14 amino acids long. CDR3 sequence reads: CASSYSGVGKKLFF. CDR3 sequence (DNA): TGTGCCAGCAGTTACAGCGGGGTCGGCAAAAAACTGTTTTTT.

The chain is built from TRBV18 and TRBJ2-5, with 8 bases lining up with TRBD1. The assigned J gene may be wrong: the sequence end matches TRBJ2-7 better. Germline V gene data show CDR1 as KGHSH and CDR2 as LQKENI. This CDR3 is built from 16 residues. The DNA for the CDR3 is TGTGCCAGCTCACCACCACGGGACAGGAGGGCCTACGAGCAGTACTTC. Its translation is CASSPPRDRRAYEQYF.

The chain joins TRBV6-6 to TRBJ1-5, with TRBD1 as a possible D gene (6 bases). The CDR3 contains 15 residues. CDR1 and CDR2 (germline): MNHNY, SVGAGI (reference sequence). V shed 2 bases and J shed 4 bases, with 12 bases lying between them. The CDR3, as DNA: TGTGCCAGCAGTTACGCCCGACAGGAAAATCAGCCCCAGCATTTT. As protein: CASSYARQENQPQHF.

V is TRBV19 and J is TRBJ1-5; no definite D call. The CDR3 sequence is 18 residues long. The germline V gene encodes CDR1 LNHDA and CDR2 SQIVND (reference sequence). Trimming cost V 6 bases and J 0 bases, with 21 bases left between them. The CDR3 loop reads CASSLPRRSTYSNQPQHF. CDR3 DNA: TGTGCCAGTAGCCTACCCCGGCGGTCCACCTATAGCAATCAGCCCCAGCATTTT.

This clone was found once. The chain's CDR3 is CATSRGGETSGANVLTF. CDR3 sequence (DNA): TGTGCCACCAGCAGAGGGGGGGAAACCTCTGGGGCCAACGTCCTGACTTTC. The rearrangement links TRBV15 to TRBJ2-6; D is possibly TRBD2 (6 bases). The V end was cut by 1 base, the J end by 0 bases, with 10 bases between. This CDR3 region has 17 residues. Germline V lookup: CDR1 LNHNV, CDR2 YYDKDF (reference sequence).

J is TRBJ1-1 and V is TRBV11-2; D is ambiguous. V dropped 3 bases and J dropped 3 bases, with 14 bases sitting between them. The CDR3 totals 15 residues. The germline gives CDR1 SGHAT, CDR2 FQNNGV. CDR3 protein: CASSFGDYSDTEAFF. CDR3 DNA: TGTGCCAGCAGCTTCGGGGATTATTCAGACACTGAAGCTTTCTTT.

The chain recombines TRBV7-9 with TRBJ1-2, with 10 positions matching TRBD1. V trimming: 5 bases; J trimming: 5 bases; junction bases outside the gene matches: 2. The CDR3 runs to 13 residues. From germline, CDR1 is SEHNR and CDR2 FQNEAQ (reference sequence). This CDR3 is CASSEGQGYGYTF. The CDR3 DNA follows: TGTGCCAGCAGCGAGGGACAGGGGTATGGCTACACCTTC. The variable domain in full, with the rest retrieved from reference TRBV7-9 and TRBJ1-2, is DTGVSQNPRHKITKRGQNVTFRCDPISEHNRLYWYRQTLGQGPEFLTYFQNEAQLEKSRLLSDRFSAERPKGSFSTLEIQRTEQGDSAMYLCASSEGQGYGYTFGSGTRLTVV.

This sequence joins TRBV5-1 and TRBJ2-7; 9 bases match TRBD2. CDR1 is SGHRS, CDR2 YFSETQ, per germline. Trimming took 4 bases from V and 4 from J; bases not matched to a gene: 6. This CDR3 is built from 14 residues. CDR3 nucleotide sequence: TGCGCCAGCAGCGTTAGCGGGAGTTTGTACGAGCAGTACTTC. As protein: CASSVSGSLYEQYF.

This chain links TRBV7-9 with TRBJ2-1, with 8 bases aligning to TRBD1. The V gene's germline CDR1 is SEHNR and CDR2 FQNEAQ (reference sequence). The CDR3 consists of 14 residues. After removal of 5 bases from V and 7 bases from J, the junction contained 7 bases not matched to a gene. The CDR3 bases are TGTGCCAGCAGCCAAAGGGACAGGTCAAATGAGCAGTTCTTC. Its translation is CASSQRDRSNEQFF.

The chain employs TRBV7-3 and TRBJ1-1; D might be TRBD1 (6 bases). Germline values: CDR1 SGHTA, CDR2 FQGTGA. V lost 5 bases and J 4 bases, leaving 17 bases between the germline ends. This CDR3 has 15 amino acids. CDR3: CASSPRGGFGTEAFF. DNA of the CDR3: TGTGCCAGCAGCCCTAGGGGGGGCTTTGGCACTGAAGCTTTCTTT. Together with reference TRBV7-3 and TRBJ1-1, the CDR3 gives the full variable domain: GAGVSQTPSNKVTEKGKYVELRCDPISGHTALYWYRQSLGQGPEFLIYFQGTGAADDSGLPNDRFFAVRPEGSVSTLKIQRTERGDSAVYLCASSPRGGFGTEAFFGQGTRLTVV.